The subject of this entry is one T cell receptor beta chain. The antigen is undetermined. The DNA is left out, because the CDR3 cannot be placed on it with certainty; the CDR3 is given as TCRdb lists it. The sample belongs to a study of post-analysis software for immune sequencing data. Whole-study findings and limits: Multiple sclerosis was associated with a significant reduction in normalized Chao1 diversity relative to controls. Patients carried five TRBV segments more frequently than controls did, and TRBV5-6, TRBV5-1 and TRBV20-1 were among them.

The CDR3 has 14 residues if both end residues are counted. The V gene's germline CDR1 is MNHEY and CDR2 SVGAGI. Libraries were made from TCR beta cDNA, and they carried unique molecular identifiers. TCRdb redid the calling of the PCR reads with MiXCR, one entry per CDR3 protein. The table includes 160,000 or so distinct CDR3 sequences, 30% to 45% detected once. The sample consisted of blood, taken after autologous hematopoietic stem cell transplantation. The rearrangement joins TRBV6-5 to TRBJ1-2. The clonotype originates from a girl under 18 with multiple sclerosis. This CDR3 is CTSSRLTADYGCTF.